Below are 13 T cell receptor beta chains sequenced from a single sample in a study of T cell repertoires in cytomegalovirus infection. TCRdb used MiXCR to reprocess the reads, holding one entry per CDR3 protein. The table shows hundreds of thousands of distinct CDR3 sequences, with about 29% occurring only once. What these receptors recognize is not known. The sample was cultured PBMCs, taken from culture after CMV antigen stimulation. Receptors were obtained from a human donor in good health (CMV status not recorded). Some clones in this sample may be carry-over from other donors' samples.

This chain joins TRBV7-2 and TRBJ2-1; TRBD2 aligns across 7 bases. The germline CDR1 and CDR2 sequences are SGHTA and FQGNSA. The length of the CDR3 is 13 residues. V was pared by 5 bases and J by 10 bases, with 8 bases of the junction left unmatched. The CDR3: CASSPDYSGEQFF. The CDR3 nucleotides read TGTGCCAGCAGCCCAGACTATAGCGGGGAGCAGTTCTTC. Drawing the rest from reference TRBV7-2 and TRBJ2-1, the complete variable domain is GAGVSQSPSNKVTEKGKDVELRCDPISGHTALYWYRQSLGQGLEFLIYFQGNSAPDKSGLPSDRFSAERTGGSVSTLTIQRTQQEDSAVYLCASSPDYSGEQFFGPGTRLTVL.

This clonotype was counted many times. J is TRBJ1-1 and V is TRBV5-1; 8 positions match TRBD1. The V and J ends lost 4 bases and 5 bases, in that order; junction bases with no gene match: 7. In germline, CDR1 is SGHRS, CDR2 YFSETQ. The CDR3 has 14 residues. The DNA for the CDR3 is TGCGCCAGCAGCACTTCCAGGGGGCAGACTGAAGCTTTCTTT. As protein: CASSTSRGQTEAFF. The whole variable domain, remainder taken from reference TRBV5-1 and TRBJ1-1, is KAGVTQTPRYLIKTRGQQVTLSCSPISGHRSVSWYQQTPGQGLQFLFEYFSETQRNKGNFPGRFSGRQFSNSRSEMNVSTLELGDSALYLCASSTSRGQTEAFFGQGTRLTVV.

The V call is TRBV29-1, the J call TRBJ2-7; D is perhaps TRBD1 (5 bases). The CDR3 consists of 12 residues. In germline, CDR1 is SQVTM, CDR2 ANQGSEA. V lost 4 bases and J 5 bases, leaving 12 bases between the germline ends. This CDR3 reads CSVARGKDEQYF. CDR3 coding DNA: TGCAGCGTTGCAAGGGGCAAGGACGAGCAGTACTTC.

The chain couples TRBV7-3 to TRBJ1-2, with 8 bases fitting TRBD1. The germline gives CDR1 SGHTA, CDR2 FQGTGA. The CDR3 runs to 15 residues. V was pared by 5 bases and J by 4 bases, with 9 bases of the junction left unmatched. The CDR3 DNA follows: TGTGCCAGCAGCGCCGGACAGGGTGAATTCTATGGCTACACCTTC. Translation: CASSAGQGEFYGYTF.

This clonotype turned up a few times. The chain couples TRBV4-2 to TRBJ2-7; 9 nucleotides line up with TRBD2. There are 14 residues in the CDR3. The V segment lost 3 bases and the J segment 11 bases; nucleotides outside the gene matches: 11. Germline CDR1 is LGHNA and CDR2 is YNFKEQ. The CDR3 protein is CASSQPLTSGGKYF. DNA for the CDR3: TGTGCCAGCAGCCAGCCCTTGACTAGCGGAGGGAAGTACTTC.

At least ten counts were recorded for this clonotype. This rearrangement joins TRBV7-2 to TRBJ2-7, with 12 bases identical to TRBD2. In germline, CDR1 is SGHTA, CDR2 FQGNSA. The CDR3 runs 16 residues. The junction had 7 bases not matched to a gene; V was cut back by 5 bases and J by 2 bases. The CDR3 sequence: CASSRTTSGRTYEQYF. In DNA form, the CDR3 reads TGTGCCAGCAGCCGAACTACTAGCGGGAGGACCTACGAGCAGTACTTC.

The CDR3 loop is CASSLDGVRQPQHF. Written as DNA, the CDR3 is TGTGCCAGCAGTTTAGATGGGGTGAGGCAGCCCCAGCATTTT. The chain has TRBV12-3 or TRBV12-4 and TRBJ1-5; D is unclear. V was cut by 1 base and J by 7 bases, with 11 bases left in between. This CDR3 spans 14 amino acids.

This clonotype showed up just once. The gene calls are TRBV5-1 and TRBJ1-4, with TRBD1 matching over 7 bases. The junction had 5 bases not matched to a gene; V was cut back by 3 bases and J by 0 bases. The CDR3 extends over 16 amino acids. Germline CDR1 SGHRS, CDR2 YFSETQ. The CDR3 region is CASSSGQAATNEKLFF. CDR3 bases: TGCGCCAGCAGCTCTGGACAGGCTGCAACTAATGAAAAACTGTTTTTT. The whole variable domain, remainder taken from reference TRBV5-1 and TRBJ1-4, is KAGVTQTPRYLIKTRGQQVTLSCSPISGHRSVSWYQQTPGQGLQFLFEYFSETQRNKGNFPGRFSGRQFSNSRSEMNVSTLELGDSALYLCASSSGQAATNEKLFFGSGTQLSVL.

This rearrangement joins TRBV7-8 to TRBJ2-3; 7 positions agree with TRBD2. Looked up from germline, CDR1 is SGHVS and CDR2 is FQNEAQ. CDR3 length: 16 amino acids. The V segment lost 3 bases and the J segment 1 base; nucleotides outside the gene matches: 7. This CDR3 reads CASSLGGGGGTDTQYF. The CDR3 region has the DNA TGTGCCAGCAGCTTGGGAGGCGGGGGAGGCACAGATACGCAGTATTTT.

V and J are TRBV7-2 and TRBJ1-5; possibly TRBD1 for D (6 bases). V dropped 4 bases and J dropped 4 bases, with 8 bases sitting between them. This CDR3 contains 13 residues. The germline V gene encodes CDR1 SGHTA and CDR2 FQGNSA. CDR3 region: CASSWTENQPQHF. The CDR3 nucleotides are TGTGCCAGCAGCTGGACAGAAAATCAGCCCCAGCATTTT.

A few counts support this clonotype. V and J are TRBV4-2 and TRBJ1-4, with D tentatively TRBD1 (6 bases). Germline V gives CDR1 LGHNA, CDR2 YNFKEQ. The CDR3 totals 15 residues. V was clipped by 6 bases and J by 8 bases, with 19 bases between them. Here the CDR3 reads CASSRLRGRVEKLFF. The CDR3 DNA sequence: TGTGCCAGCAGTCGTCTCCGGGGGCGCGTCGAAAAACTGTTTTTT.

The chain uses TRBV27 and TRBJ1-1; perhaps TRBD1 as D (5 bases). Germline CDR1 MNHEY, CDR2 SMNVEV (reference sequence). CDR3 length: 14 residues. Trimming removed 5 bases from V and 1 base from J, with 11 bases in between. The CDR3 reads CASSGRGRNTEAFF. In nucleotides, the CDR3 is TGTGCCAGCAGTGGGCGGGGACGGAACACTGAAGCTTTCTTT.

V gene TRBV7-2 combines with J gene TRBJ2-1; maybe TRBD2 (5 bases). Germline assignment: CDR1 SGHTA and CDR2 FQGNSA. V shed 4 bases and J shed 9 bases, with 10 bases lying between them. The CDR3 is 12 amino acids. The DNA of the CDR3 is TGTGCCAGCAGCTCTAGCCCGGGTGAGCAGTTCTTC. It encodes CASSSSPGEQFF.